The entry that follows covers one T cell receptor (beta chain) sequence. Germline CDR1 and CDR2: MNHNS and SASEGT. The CDR3 is 15 amino acids. Trimming at V came to 3 bases and at J to 5 bases, leaving 5 bases not matched to a gene. Using immunoSEQ multiplex PCR, the repertoire was profiled, and TCRdb retains in-frame clones only, with some absent. This sample carries 80,000 to 95,000 clones, roughly 94% of them seen once, and the ten largest clones take about 0.22%. The data were taken from a study of technical replicates of blood from a few donors. The TCR comes from a human donor in good health. The sequencing sample was made of T cells isolated from PBMCs. V and J are TRBV6-1 and TRBJ2-7; TRBD1 matches at 12 bases. CDR3 residues: CASSDSGQGAHEQYF. The DNA of the CDR3 is TGTGCCAGCAGTGATTCGGGACAGGGGGCCCACGAGCAGTACTTC.